The clone carrying this TCR beta chain has a handful of counts. The data stem from a study of T cell changes during pregnancy in multiple sclerosis. Generated by immunoSEQ multiplex PCR, the TCRdb table keeps only in-frame clones and is missing some. The sample carries tens of thousands of clones, 92% recorded once. This clonotype was sampled from a female donor in good health, enrolled as a control in a pregnancy study. Sequences were derived from peripheral blood, sampled in the first trimester of pregnancy.

DNA of the CDR3: TGCGCCAGCAGCGGGGACAGGGTCTACGAGCAGTACTTC. This gives the protein CASSGDRVYEQYF. V usage is TRBV5-1 and J usage is TRBJ2-7, with TRBD1 matching over 9 bases. The length of the CDR3 is 13 residues. Germline lookup yields CDR1 SGHRS and CDR2 YFSETQ. Losses at the gene ends were 4 bases for V and 3 bases for J; bases not matched to a gene: 2.